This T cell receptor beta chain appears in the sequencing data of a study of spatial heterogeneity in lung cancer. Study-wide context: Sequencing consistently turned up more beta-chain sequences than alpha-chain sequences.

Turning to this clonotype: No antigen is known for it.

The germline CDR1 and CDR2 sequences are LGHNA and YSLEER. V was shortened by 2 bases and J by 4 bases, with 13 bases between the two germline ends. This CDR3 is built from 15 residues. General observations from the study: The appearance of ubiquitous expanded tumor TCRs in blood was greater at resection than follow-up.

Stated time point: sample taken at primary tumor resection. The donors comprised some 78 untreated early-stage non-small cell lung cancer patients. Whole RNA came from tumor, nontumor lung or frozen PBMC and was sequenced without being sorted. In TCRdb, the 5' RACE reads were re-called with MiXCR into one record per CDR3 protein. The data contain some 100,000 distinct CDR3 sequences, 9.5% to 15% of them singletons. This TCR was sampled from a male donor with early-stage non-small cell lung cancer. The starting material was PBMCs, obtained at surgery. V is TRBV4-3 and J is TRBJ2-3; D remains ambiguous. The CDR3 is CASSQLRSTADTQYF. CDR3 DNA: TGCGCCAGCAGCCAACTAAGAAGCACAGCAGATACGCAGTATTTT.